This record looks at one T cell receptor beta chain sequence and its context. The sample comes from a study of T cell changes during pregnancy in multiple sclerosis. Libraries were prepared by immunoSEQ multiplex PCR; TCRdb keeps only in-frame clonotypes and omits some of them. The sample carries about 93,000 clones, roughly 92% recorded once. The starting material was peripheral blood, obtained after pregnancy. This receptor was obtained from a female donor with multiple sclerosis, enrolled in a pregnancy study.

CDR3: CASSLTGTGGRWQPQHF. The CDR3 DNA reads as TGTGCCAGCAGCTTGACCGGGACAGGGGGCAGATGGCAGCCCCAGCATTTT. The chain carries TRBV7-2 and TRBJ1-5; 12 nucleotides align to TRBD1. CDR1 and CDR2 from the germline V gene are SGHTA and FQGNSA. The length of the CDR3 is 17 residues. V lost 3 bases to trimming and J lost 7 bases; unmatched junction nucleotides: 10.